This T cell receptor (beta chain) was recovered during a study of T cells after yellow fever vaccination. CDR1 MNHEY and CDR2 SVGEGT come from the germline V gene. The CDR3 is 11 residues long. TCRdb re-called the 5' RACE reads through MiXCR, storing one row per CDR3 protein. The profile shows hundreds of thousands of distinct CDR3 sequences, approximately 13% of them singletons. Note on this clonotype: A junction boundary mismatches the germline segment, possibly from a read error.

The clonotype comes from a man between 25 and 39 years old who received the YFV17D yellow fever vaccine. V gene TRBV6-2 or TRBV6-3 combines with J gene TRBJ2-1, with 13 bases identical to TRBD2. Sequenced material: PBMCs, taken on the day of the yellow fever booster vaccination. The CDR3 DNA is TGTGCCAGCAGTTCGGGACTAGCGGGACTCTTC. Residues: CASSSGLAGLF.